This TCR beta chain came from a study of regulatory T cells in long-lasting Graves disease. Investigators prepared the TCR beta libraries by applying iRepertoire HTBI primers and Arm-PCR of CDR3 regions. TCRdb reprocessed the multiplex PCR reads with MiXCR, giving one entry per CDR3 protein. The data contain hundreds of thousands of distinct CDR3 sequences, roughly 16% of them singletons. The CDR3 spans 14 residues. Germline V gives CDR1 MNHNS, CDR2 SASEGT. With 6 bases removed from V and 5 bases from J, the gap between germline ends came to 14 bases. This clonotype occurred a few times. Antigen: not known. Time point: newly diagnosed GD, antithyroid drugs for less than 3 months. Extracted PBMC RNA gave rise to the TCR library. Study-wide findings and caveats: Gene preferences differed: TRBV28, TRBJ1-2, TRBJ2-5 in persistent cases.

A further study also used this sample, focusing on T cells in Graves' hyperthyroidism and ophthalmopathy. This second report adds: Among thyroid clonotypes expanded above 0.001, most also appeared in blood. A 13 V-J model separated ophthalmopathy from stable hyperthyroidism.

The chain recombines TRBV6-1 with TRBJ1-5, with a possible D match to TRBD1 (6 bases). Here the sequenced sample was peripheral blood mononuclear cells (PBMCs), taken at new diagnosis, from a patient treated with antithyroid drugs. The sequence was collected from a woman in her twenties or thirties with Graves disease. The DNA for the CDR3 is TGTGCCAGCAGACGACCACAGGGCCATCAGCCCCAGCATTTT. This sequence encodes CASRRPQGHQPQHF.